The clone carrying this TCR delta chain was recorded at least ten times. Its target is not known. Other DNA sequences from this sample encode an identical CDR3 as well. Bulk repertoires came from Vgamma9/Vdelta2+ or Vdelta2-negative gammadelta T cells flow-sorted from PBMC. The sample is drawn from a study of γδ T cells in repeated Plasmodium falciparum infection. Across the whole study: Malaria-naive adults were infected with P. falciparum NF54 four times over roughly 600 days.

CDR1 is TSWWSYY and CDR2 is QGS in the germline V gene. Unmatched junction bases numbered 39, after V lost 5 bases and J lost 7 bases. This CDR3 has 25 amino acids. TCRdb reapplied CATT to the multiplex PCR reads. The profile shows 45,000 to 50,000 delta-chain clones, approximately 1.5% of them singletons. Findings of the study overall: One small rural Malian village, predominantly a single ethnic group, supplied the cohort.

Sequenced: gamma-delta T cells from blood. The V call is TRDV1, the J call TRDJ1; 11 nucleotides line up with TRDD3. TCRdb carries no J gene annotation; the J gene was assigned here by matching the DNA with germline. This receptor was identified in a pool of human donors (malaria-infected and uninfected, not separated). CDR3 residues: CALGNLRKELKRDSHLGGYARKLIF. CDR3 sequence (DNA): TGTGCTCTTGGGAATCTTCGGAAAGAGCTGAAGAGGGATTCCCACCTTGGGGGATACGCGCGTAAACTCATCTTT.